One sample yielded the 7 T cell receptor beta chains listed below, sequenced in a study of T cells of healthy individuals. A single record per CDR3 protein comes from TCRdb applying MiXCR to the 5' RACE reads. The data hold around 40,000 distinct CDR3 sequences, with about 4.5% observed a single time. The receptor source for this set is a human donor in good health.

This clonotype was picked up many times. The rearrangement uses TRBV7-8 and TRBJ2-3; D ambiguous. Trimming left V 4 bases short and J 0 bases short, with 8 bases between. Germline values: CDR1 SGHVS, CDR2 FQNEAQ. The CDR3 length is 14 residues. CDR3 nucleotide sequence: TGTGCCAGCAGCTCCTGGTATAGCACAGATACGCAGTATTTT. This translates into CASSSWYSTDTQYF. Together with reference TRBV7-8 and TRBJ2-3, the CDR3 gives the full variable domain: GAGVSQSPRYKVAKRGQDVALRCDPISGHVSLFWYQQALGQGPEFLTYFQNEAQLDKSGLPSDRFFAERPEGSVSTLKIQRTQQEDSAVYLCASSSWYSTDTQYFGPGTRLTVL.

This chain links TRBV15 with TRBJ1-1; 10 positions match TRBD1. V gave up 3 bases and J gave up 5 bases; unmatched junction bases: 3. The CDR3 runs 14 residues. From germline, CDR1 is LNHNV and CDR2 YYDKDF (reference sequence). The CDR3 loop reads CATSSRDRGTEAFF. CDR3 bases: TGTGCCACCAGCAGCCGGGACAGGGGTACTGAAGCTTTCTTT.

This clonotype was seen repeatedly, ten times or more. The chain links TRBV5-6 to TRBJ2-7, with TRBD2 matching 11 bases. The germline V gene encodes CDR1 SGHDT and CDR2 YYEEEE. The CDR3 covers 15 residues. V gave up 4 bases and J gave up 4 bases; unmatched junction bases: 7. The CDR3 bases are TGTGCCAGCAGCCCGCCTGGGACTAGCGGATACGAGCAGTACTTC. This codes for CASSPPGTSGYEQYF. The full variable domain, rest sourced from reference TRBV5-6 and TRBJ2-7, is DAGVTQSPTHLIKTRGQQVTLRCSPKSGHDTVSWYQQALGQGPQFIFQYYEEEERQRGNFPDRFSGHQFPNYSSELNVNALLLGDSALYLCASSPPGTSGYEQYFGPGTRLTVT.

In its sample, this clonotype was seen many times. This chain joins TRBV6-2 or TRBV6-3 and TRBJ2-1; D unclear. Germline CDR1 reads MNHEY; CDR2 reads SVGEGT. This CDR3 has 12 amino acids. V was cut by 4 bases and J by 8 bases, with 9 bases left in between. CDR3 protein: CASSFLRDEQFF. The CDR3 coding sequence is TGTGCCAGCAGTTTTCTGCGTGATGAGCAGTTCTTC.

This clonotype appeared many times. The chain is built from TRBV13 and TRBJ2-1, with 11 bases aligning to TRBD2. Per the germline V gene, CDR1 is PRHDT and CDR2 is FYEKMQ (reference sequence). The CDR3 is 18 residues long. J lost 1 base, V lost 1 base, and 6 bases had no gene match. The CDR3 DNA reads as TGTGCCAGCAGCTTAGAGGGTAGCGGGGGGGCTTCCTACAATGAGCAGTTCTTC. The encoded protein is CASSLEGSGGASYNEQFF.

With regard to this clonotype: A much larger clone differs from this one at a single base, so this may be a read error. The chain combines TRBV7-2 with TRBJ1-1; D is ambiguous. CDR1 SGHTA and CDR2 FQGNSA come from the germline V gene. Between the trimmed V and J ends, which lost 7 bases and 6 bases, there was a span of 15 bases. There are 13 residues in the CDR3. The chain's CDR3 is CASNPTRESEAFF. As DNA, the CDR3 is TGTGCCAGCAACCCTACGAGGGAGTCTGAAGCTTTCTTT.

This clonotype was seen repeatedly, ten times or more. This chain uses TRBV28 with TRBJ2-3; TRBD1 or TRBD2 may be the D gene (5 bases each). V was shortened by 3 bases and J by 0 bases, with 25 bases between the two germline ends. Germline V gene lookup returns CDR1 MDHEN and CDR2 SYDVKM. This CDR3 is 20 amino acids long. The CDR3 region is CASSFPGPGLAEPSTDTQYF. The CDR3 coding sequence is TGTGCCAGCAGTTTCCCGGGGCCAGGCCTGGCCGAGCCCAGCACAGATACGCAGTATTTT.